These T cell receptor beta chains were read from a single sample in a study of blood T cell repertoires in COVID-19. Sequencing used immunoSEQ multiplex PCR; TCRdb keeps in-frame clones, though not all of them. The data contain 400,000 to 550,000 clones, approximately 90% of them seen just once; the ten biggest clones take up 4% to 5.5%. Sequencing was done on a sample of peripheral blood. The origin of the receptors is a young woman with acute or convalescent COVID-19. Each CDR3 is given without its conserved first and last residue. D genes are given only for firm matches.

>TRBD2|TRBV7-9|TRBJ2-3
ASSLRGASTDTQY
>.|TRBV18|TRBJ1-1
ASTPNAGLDTEAF
>TRBD2|TRBV24-1|TRBJ2-6
ASGSGGTGANVLT
>.|TRBV12-5|TRBJ1-1
ASGLTQGRSTEAF
>TRBD2|TRBV7-9|TRBJ2-2
ASSPPSLAGGSYTGELF
>.|TRBV6-5|TRBJ2-1
ASSSSGNEQF
>.|TRBV19|TRBJ1-5
ASSTLRSGVWNQPQH
>.|TRBV7-8|TRBJ1-5
ASSLMGSLDQPQH
>TRBD2|TRBV5-5|TRBJ2-2
ASSLIAGVTGELF
>.|TRBV5-1|TRBJ1-1
ASSLTGLGAEAF
>.|TRBV6-5|TRBJ2-1
ASSYSNRGYNEQF
>.|TRBV28|TRBJ1-6
ASSFDNSYNSPLH
>.|TRBV11-2|TRBJ2-5
ASSFRGETQY
>TRBD1|TRBV6-5|TRBJ2-2
ASSYYRGNTGELF
>.|TRBV7-9|TRBJ2-2
ASSFGGGGELF
>TRBD1|TRBV6-2/TRBV6-3|TRBJ2-7
ASSYSGQGHEQY
>TRBD1|TRBV7-3|TRBJ2-7
ASSSQGNGEQY
>.|TRBV5-6|TRBJ2-7
ASSSQVSSYEQY
>.|TRBV5-1|TRBJ2-5
ASSLAFTGETQY
>TRBD1|TRBV11-2|TRBJ1-4
ASSPRPGQGRAEKLF
>TRBD2|TRBV5-1|TRBJ2-7
ASGGGGPSYEQY
>.|TRBV2|TRBJ1-2
ASSEARGMGGYT
>TRBD2|TRBV7-9|TRBJ2-1
ASSPSGGNEQF
>.|TRBV15|TRBJ1-3
ATSRGGGRENTIY
>.|TRBV5-1|TRBJ2-1
ASSLDPSRDNEQF
>TRBD1|TRBV6-5|TRBJ1-2
ASRDRVRMNGYT
>.|TRBV12-3/TRBV12-4|TRBJ1-2
ASRARSKGYT
>TRBD2|TRBV2|TRBJ2-1
ASSEGGGEGLVDEQF
>TRBD1|TRBV5-1|TRBJ1-1
ASSLAPDRGILNTEAF
>TRBD1|TRBV14|TRBJ1-6
ASSYRGSNSPLH
>.|TRBV29-1|TRBJ1-1
SVTSGAVGTEAF
>.|TRBV12-3/TRBV12-4|TRBJ2-2
ASSYSSEGELF
>TRBD1|TRBV5-6|TRBJ2-6
ASSLLQGAFYSGANVLT
>TRBD1|TRBV6-5|TRBJ1-1
ASRVDRGTTEAF
>.|TRBV25-1|TRBJ2-1
ASSDSGHNEQF
>TRBD1|TRBV12-3/TRBV12-4|TRBJ2-7
ASSLGQGAEQY
>.|TRBV27|TRBJ1-1
ASSFTGGTEAF
>TRBD1|TRBV29-1|TRBJ2-7
SVGTGAYEQY
>TRBD1|TRBV9|TRBJ2-6
ASSVSRDRDRGANVLT
>.|TRBV19|TRBJ2-3
ASSANSRGVTDTQY
>TRBD1|TRBV11-2|TRBJ2-3
ASSYPRQGRGTDTQY
>.|TRBV5-1|TRBJ2-7
ASSFGGSYEQY
>TRBD1|TRBV6-1|TRBJ1-3
ASSEETGGLGNTIY
>.|TRBV9|TRBJ1-4
ASSPGSNEKLF
>TRBD1|TRBV5-8|TRBJ2-7
ASSHTGTGHPYEQY
>.|TRBV7-9|TRBJ1-5
ASSKGGQPQH
>TRBD1|TRBV5-5|TRBJ2-7
ASSFSWDSSYEQY
>.|TRBV5-1|TRBJ2-1
ASSFTGIQQF
>TRBD1|TRBV29-1|TRBJ2-2
SVEGGPGTGTGELF
>.|TRBV29-1|TRBJ2-7
SVVAGNEQY